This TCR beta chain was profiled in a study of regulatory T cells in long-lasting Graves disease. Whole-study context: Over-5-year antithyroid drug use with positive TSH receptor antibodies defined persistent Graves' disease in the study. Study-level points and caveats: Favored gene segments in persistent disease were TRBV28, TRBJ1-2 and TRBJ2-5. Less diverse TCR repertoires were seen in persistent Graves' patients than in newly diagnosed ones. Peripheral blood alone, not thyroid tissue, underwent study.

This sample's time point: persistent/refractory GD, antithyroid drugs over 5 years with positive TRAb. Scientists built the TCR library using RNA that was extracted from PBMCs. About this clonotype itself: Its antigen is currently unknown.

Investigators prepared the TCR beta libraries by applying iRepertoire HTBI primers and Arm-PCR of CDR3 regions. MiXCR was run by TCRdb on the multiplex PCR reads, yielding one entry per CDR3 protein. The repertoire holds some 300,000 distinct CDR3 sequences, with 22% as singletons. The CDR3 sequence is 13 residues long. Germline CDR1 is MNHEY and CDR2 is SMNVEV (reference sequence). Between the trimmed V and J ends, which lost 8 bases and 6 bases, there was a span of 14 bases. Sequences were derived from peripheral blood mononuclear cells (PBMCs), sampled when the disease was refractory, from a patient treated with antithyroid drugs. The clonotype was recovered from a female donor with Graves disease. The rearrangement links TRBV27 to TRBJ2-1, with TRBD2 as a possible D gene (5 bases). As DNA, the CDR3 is TGTGCCAGCCGCCGGGGATCCCTCAATGAGCAGTTCTTC. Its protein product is CASRRGSLNEQFF.